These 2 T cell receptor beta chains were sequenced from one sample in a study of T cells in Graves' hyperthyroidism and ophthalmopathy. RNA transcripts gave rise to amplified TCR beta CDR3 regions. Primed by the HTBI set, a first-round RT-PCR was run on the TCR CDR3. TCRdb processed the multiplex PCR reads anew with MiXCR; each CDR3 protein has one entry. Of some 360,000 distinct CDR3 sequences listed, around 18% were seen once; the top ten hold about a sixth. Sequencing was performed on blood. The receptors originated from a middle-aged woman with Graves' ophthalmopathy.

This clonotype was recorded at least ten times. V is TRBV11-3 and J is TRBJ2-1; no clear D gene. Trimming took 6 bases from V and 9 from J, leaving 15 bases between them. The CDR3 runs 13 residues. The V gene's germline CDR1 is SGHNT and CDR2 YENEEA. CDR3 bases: TGTGCCAGCAGTCCCGACGAGTTTGGTGAGCAGTTCTTC. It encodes CASSPDEFGEQFF.

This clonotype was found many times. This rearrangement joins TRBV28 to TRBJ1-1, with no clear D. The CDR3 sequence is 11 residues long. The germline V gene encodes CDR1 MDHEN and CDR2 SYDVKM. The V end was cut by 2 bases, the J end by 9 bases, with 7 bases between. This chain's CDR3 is CASSLGDKAFF. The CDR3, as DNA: TGTGCCAGCAGTTTAGGAGACAAAGCTTTCTTT.